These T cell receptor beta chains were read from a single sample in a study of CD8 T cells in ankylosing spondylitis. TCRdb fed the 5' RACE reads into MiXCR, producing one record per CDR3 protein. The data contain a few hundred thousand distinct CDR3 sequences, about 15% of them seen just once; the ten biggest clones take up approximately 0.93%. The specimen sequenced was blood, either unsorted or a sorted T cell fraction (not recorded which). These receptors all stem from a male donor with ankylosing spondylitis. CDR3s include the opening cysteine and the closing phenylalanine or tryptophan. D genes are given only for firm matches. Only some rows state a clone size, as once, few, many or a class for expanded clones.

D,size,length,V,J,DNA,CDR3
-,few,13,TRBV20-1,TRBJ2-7,TGCAGTGCTAGGCCTAGGAGCTCCTACGAGCAGTACTTC,CSARPRSSYEQYF
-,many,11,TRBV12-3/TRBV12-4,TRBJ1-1,TGTGCCACCAGAAGGGGCACTGAAGCTTTCTTT,CATRRGTEAFF
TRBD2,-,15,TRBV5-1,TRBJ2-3,TGCGCCAGCAGCTTGTCGGGGGGGACACGTAATACGCAGTATTTT,CASSLSGGTRNTQYF
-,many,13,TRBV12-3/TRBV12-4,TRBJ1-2,TGTGCCAGCAGCACGGGGCCGGGCTATGGCTACACCTTC,CASSTGPGYGYTF
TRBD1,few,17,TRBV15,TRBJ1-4,TGTGCCACCAGCAGAGGCTCAGGGGGCCTCACTAATGAAAAACTGTTTTTT,CATSRGSGGLTNEKLFF
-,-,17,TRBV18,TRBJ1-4,TGTGCCAGCTCCCCAAGGGCCGGGTCCGAAGGGGTCGAAAAACTGTTTTTT,CASSPRAGSEGVEKLFF
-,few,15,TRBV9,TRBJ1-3,TGTGCCAGCAGCGTAGATGTCGGATCTGGAAACACCATATATTTT,CASSVDVGSGNTIYF
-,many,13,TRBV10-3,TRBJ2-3,TGTGCCATCAGTGGTGCGGGCACAGATACGCAGTATTTT,CAISGAGTDTQYF
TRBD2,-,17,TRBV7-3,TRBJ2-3,TGTGCCAGCAGCTTAACTCGCGGGGGGTCTAGCACAGATACGCAGTATTTT,CASSLTRGGSSTDTQYF
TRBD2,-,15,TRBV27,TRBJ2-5,TGTGCCAGCAGCCTGACTAGCGGGACCCAAGAGACCCAGTACTTC,CASSLTSGTQETQYF
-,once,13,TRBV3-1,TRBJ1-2,TGTGCCAGCAGGAGGGCGGGTCTCTATGGCTACACCTTC,CASRRAGLYGYTF
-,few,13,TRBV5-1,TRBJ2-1,TGCGCCAGCAGCTTGGACGGGTGGGCTGAGCAGTTCTTC,CASSLDGWAEQFF
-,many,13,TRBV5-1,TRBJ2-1,TGCGCCAGCAGCCCGGACTCCCACAATGAGCAGTTCTTC,CASSPDSHNEQFF
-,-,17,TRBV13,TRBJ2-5,TGTGCCAGCAGCTTAGGACTGAAAGCCAGCTCGCAAGAGACCCAGTACTTC,CASSLGLKASSQETQYF
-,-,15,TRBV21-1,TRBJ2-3,TGTGCCAGCAGCTTAGATTCCGTGCGCCCAGATACGCAGTATTTT,CASSLDSVRPDTQYF
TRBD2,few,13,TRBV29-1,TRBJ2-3,TGCAGCTCAGCGGGAGGAATAAAGGATACGCAGTATTTT,CSSAGGIKDTQYF
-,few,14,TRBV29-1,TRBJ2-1,TGCAGCGTTGTTCTGGCGGTTGGTGGGGATGAGCAGTTCTTC,CSVVLAVGGDEQFF
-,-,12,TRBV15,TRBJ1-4,TGTGCCACCTTTGGGAGTGGCGAAAAACTGTTTTTT,CATFGSGEKLFF
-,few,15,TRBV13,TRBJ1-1,TGTGCCAGCAGCTCCCGGCCAGGGATGAACACTGAAGCTTTCTTT,CASSSRPGMNTEAFF
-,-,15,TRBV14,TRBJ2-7,TGTGCCAGCAGCCAAGCCTCGAGCAGAGCCTACGAGCAGTACTTC,CASSQASSRAYEQYF
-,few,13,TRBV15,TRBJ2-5,TGTGCCACCAGCGAGCAGGTACAAGAGACCCAGTACTTC,CATSEQVQETQYF
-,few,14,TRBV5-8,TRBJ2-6,TGTGCCAGCAGCTTGAGAGGGGAACTAAACGTCCTGACTTTC,CASSLRGELNVLTF
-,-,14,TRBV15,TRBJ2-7,TGTGCCACCAGCAGAGGGGATATCTCCTACGAGCAGTACTTC,CATSRGDISYEQYF
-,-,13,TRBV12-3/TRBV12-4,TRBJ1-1,TGTGCCAGCAGTTTAACGGACGTTCACGCAGCTTTCTTT,CASSLTDVHAAFF
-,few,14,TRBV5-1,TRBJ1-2,TGCGCCAGCAGCTTGGGGGACGGGGGCTATGGCTACACCTTC,CASSLGDGGYGYTF
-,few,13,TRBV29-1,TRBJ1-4,TGCAGCGTTAAACAGGGCATAAATGAAAAACTGTTTTTT,CSVKQGINEKLFF
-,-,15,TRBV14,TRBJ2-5,TGTGCCAGCAGCCAAAACAGGGTTTTTGGAGAGACCCAGTACTTC,CASSQNRVFGETQYF
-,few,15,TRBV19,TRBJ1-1,TGTGCCAGTACCCTAGGACAACAATTGAACACTGAAGCTTTCTTT,CASTLGQQLNTEAFF
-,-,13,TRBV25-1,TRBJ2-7,TGTGCCAGCAGCCGTCAGAGCTCCTACGAGCAGTACTTC,CASSRQSSYEQYF
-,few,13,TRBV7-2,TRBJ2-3,TGTGCCAGCAGCCCCGAGAAGGGACTGGCGCAGTATTTT,CASSPEKGLAQYF
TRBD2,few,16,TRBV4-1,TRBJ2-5,TGCGCCAGCAGCCCCCATGGACTAGCGGGGAAAGAGACCCAGTACTTC,CASSPHGLAGKETQYF
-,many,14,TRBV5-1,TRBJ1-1,TGCGCCAGCAGCCCCTGGACAGAATCCACTGAAGCTTTCTTT,CASSPWTESTEAFF
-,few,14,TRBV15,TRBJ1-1,TGTGCCACCAGTCGAGGGGATATGAACACTGAAGCTTTCTTT,CATSRGDMNTEAFF
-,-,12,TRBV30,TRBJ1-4,TGTGCCTGGAGTGGGACTAATGAAAAACTGTTTTTT,CAWSGTNEKLFF